This passage covers 21 T cell receptor beta chains from one sample sequenced in a study of T cells after yellow fever vaccination. TCRdb redid the calling of the 5' RACE reads with MiXCR, one entry per CDR3 protein. The sample consists of about 580,000 distinct CDR3 sequences, roughly 17% of them appearing once. This material consisted of PBMCs, taken 5 days after the first yellow fever vaccination. The receptor source for this set is a man aged 18 to 30 who received the YFV17D yellow fever vaccine.

This clonotype was found a few times. V is TRBV6-5 and J is TRBJ2-3; 8 positions agree with TRBD1. Germline CDR1 is MNHEY and CDR2 is SVGAGI. The V gene end was trimmed by 4 bases and the J gene end by 6 bases; junction bases not matched to a gene: 12. The CDR3 sequence is 16 residues long. CDR3 bases: TGTGCCAGCAGTTCCCTTTCAGGGGGCGTCCACGATACGCAGTATTTT. Translated: CASSSLSGGVHDTQYF.

There are a few counts of this clonotype. This chain uses TRBV2 with TRBJ2-7; 7 bases line up with TRBD2. The CDR3 loop spans 16 amino acids. Germline values: CDR1 SNHLY, CDR2 FYNNEI. Trimming at V came to 5 bases and at J to 2 bases, leaving 12 bases not matched to a gene. Here the CDR3 DNA reads TGTGCCAGCAGTCGCGACGGGGGGTGGAGACCCTACGAGCAGTACTTC. Amino acids: CASSRDGGWRPYEQYF.

This clonotype has just a few counts. The chain uses TRBV7-2 and TRBJ2-5, with D possibly TRBD2 on 7 matching bases. V dropped 5 bases and J dropped 2 bases, with 18 bases sitting between them. CDR3 length: 16 residues. Germline CDR1 reads SGHTA; CDR2 reads FQGNSA. The CDR3 DNA is TGTGCCAGCAGCAGAGGGGGGGCGGGGGTTCAAGAGACCCAGTACTTC. Residues: CASSRGGAGVQETQYF.

The chain is built from TRBV28 and TRBJ2-7; D is possibly TRBD2 (6 bases). The CDR3 is 16 amino acids. V gave up 3 bases and J gave up 4 bases, with 19 bases separating them. Germline assignment: CDR1 MDHEN and CDR2 SYDVKM. The CDR3 DNA reads TGTGCCAGCAGTTTGGTCCGGCGGGGTCTGAGTTACGAGCAGTACGTC. Its protein is CASSLVRRGLSYEQYV.

The V gene is TRBV15, the J gene TRBJ1-2, with D possibly matching TRBD1 (5 bases). The CDR3 contains 14 residues. Germline CDR1 and CDR2: LNHNV and YYDKDF (reference sequence). V was shortened by 2 bases and J by 7 bases, with 14 bases between the two germline ends. CDR3 in amino acids: CATSRIVGTPGYTF. Here the CDR3 DNA reads TGTGCCACCAGCAGAATCGTGGGGACGCCTGGCTACACCTTC.

This clonotype appeared many times. J is TRBJ2-1 and V is TRBV7-2, with 7 bases identical to TRBD1. The V and J ends lost 5 bases and 5 bases, in that order; junction bases with no gene match: 3. There are 13 residues in the CDR3. Looked up from germline, CDR1 is SGHTA and CDR2 is FQGNSA. The CDR3 spells CASSKGQHNEQFF. CDR3 sequence (DNA): TGTGCCAGCAGCAAGGGACAGCACAATGAGCAGTTCTTC.

Ten or more counts support this clonotype. CDR3 amino acids: CSGTGTVNTEAFF. CDR3 nucleotides: TGCAGCGGTACCGGGACAGTGAACACTGAAGCTTTCTTT. The genes are TRBV29-1 and TRBJ1-1; TRBD1 agrees at 7 bases. V lost 7 bases and J lost 0; bases outside the gene matches: 5. CDR1 is SQVTM, CDR2 ANQGSEA, per germline. There are 13 residues in the CDR3.

This clonotype showed up just a few times. V is TRBV27 and J is TRBJ1-2; D remains ambiguous. Germline CDR1 MNHEY, CDR2 SMNVEV (reference sequence). The ends were cut back, 2 bases at V and 1 base at J, with 11 bases in the middle. CDR3 size: 15 residues. CDR3 sequence reads: CASSLREGGNYGYTF. The CDR3 DNA is TGTGCCAGCAGTTTAAGGGAGGGAGGTAACTATGGCTACACCTTC.

This clonotype was picked up many times. The gene calls are TRBV15 and TRBJ1-4; 8 bases fit TRBD1. V was clipped by 3 bases and J by 7 bases; unmatched bases: 4. The CDR3 spans 14 residues. Germline lookup yields CDR1 LNHNV and CDR2 YYDKDF (reference sequence). The DNA of the CDR3 is TGTGCCACCAGCAGGGACAGGGCAGTTGAAAAACTGTTTTTT. Translating it yields CATSRDRAVEKLFF.

At least ten counts were recorded for this clonotype. This chain links TRBV12-3 or TRBV12-4 with TRBJ1-4; perhaps TRBD1 as D (5 bases). The CDR3 consists of 16 residues. Trimming shortened V by 1 base and J by 7 bases, and 16 bases separated the two germline ends. CDR3 DNA: TGTGCCAGCAGTTTAGGGCTCCGGGGGATTGGTGAAAAACTGTTTTTT. Translated: CASSLGLRGIGEKLFF.

V is TRBV28 and J is TRBJ2-5, with no clear D. Germline loops: CDR1 MDHEN, CDR2 SYDVKM. CDR3 length: 12 amino acids. The V and J ends lost 3 bases and 9 bases respectively, with 11 bases between them. The CDR3 DNA sequence: TGTGCCAGCAGTTTCTTCTTCGAGGCCCAGTACTTC. This translates into CASSFFFEAQYF.

The chain carries TRBV12-3 or TRBV12-4 and TRBJ2-3; TRBD2 agrees at 12 bases. CDR3 length equals 16 residues. Losses at the gene ends were 6 bases for V and 8 bases for J; bases not matched to a gene: 12. CDR3 in DNA: TGTGCCAGCAGCCCCGGGACTAGCGGGTTACGTGGTACGCAGTATTTT. Translating it yields CASSPGTSGLRGTQYF.

The rearrangement joins TRBV4-3 to TRBJ1-2, with a weak D call TRBD1 (5 bases). V dropped 0 bases and J dropped 4 bases, with 15 bases sitting between them. This CDR3 region has 16 residues. Per germline, CDR1 LGHNA and CDR2 YSLEER. This CDR3 is CASSQEFTGNSYGYTF. In DNA form, the CDR3 reads TGCGCCAGCAGCCAAGAGTTTACAGGAAACTCCTATGGCTACACCTTC.

This clonotype was seen more than once but under ten times. CDR3 in amino acids: CASSPAGGNSPLHF. The CDR3 DNA reads as TGTGCCAGCAGTCCAGCTGGGGGAAATTCACCCCTCCACTTT. The rearrangement links TRBV6-2 or TRBV6-3 to TRBJ1-6; D may be TRBD1 (5 bases). Germline CDR1 reads MNHEY; CDR2 reads SVGEGT. CDR3 length: 14 residues. V shed 5 bases and J shed 7 bases, with 12 bases lying between them.

The J gene is TRBJ1-2, the V gene TRBV4-1, with D maybe TRBD1 (6 bases). The CDR3 is 15 residues long. V lost 0 bases to trimming and J lost 1 base, with 9 bases between them. Germline CDR1 and CDR2: MGHRA and YSYEKL. CDR3 region: CASSQDRGLNYGYTF. CDR3 DNA sequence: TGCGCCAGCAGCCAAGACAGGGGCCTTAACTATGGCTACACCTTC.

In the case of this clonotype: The germline gene is not matched at one end of the junction; a read error may be the cause. The gene calls are TRBV4-3 and TRBJ2-5; weak D call: TRBD2 (6 bases). The CDR3 length is 15 residues. CDR1 and CDR2 from the germline V gene are LGHNA and YSLEER. CDR3 sequence: CARSQDLRGQETQYF. CDR3 nucleotides: TGCGCCAGAAGCCAAGATTTGCGGGGCCAAGAGACCCAGTACTTC.

This clonotype was seen a handful of times. This chain connects TRBV6-1 to TRBJ1-4; D is unresolved. V lost 0 bases and J 8 bases, leaving 7 bases between the germline ends. The CDR3 length is 13 residues. Germline CDR1 reads MNHNS; CDR2 reads SASEGT. The CDR3, as DNA: TGTGCCAGCAGTGAAGCACCCAAGGAAAAACTGTTTTTT. As protein: CASSEAPKEKLFF.

This clonotype was counted only a few times. DNA of the CDR3: TGTGCCAGCAGCTTAGTCAGCGCCGAAGCATATTACACCTTC. Its translation is CASSLVSAEAYYTF. The V gene is TRBV7-9, the J gene TRBJ1-2; no clear D. The CDR3 spans 14 residues. Trimming shortened V by 1 base and J by 11 bases, and 17 bases separated the two germline ends. Germline V gives CDR1 SEHNR, CDR2 FQNEAQ (reference sequence).

The chain links TRBV29-1 to TRBJ2-7, with D uncertain. Trimming cost V 5 bases and J 1 base, with 15 bases left between them. Germline V lookup: CDR1 SQVTM, CDR2 ANQGSEA. The CDR3 has 14 amino acids. The CDR3: CSVRSEKISYEQYF. The CDR3, as DNA: TGCAGCGTTAGGTCCGAGAAAATATCCTACGAGCAGTACTTC.

This clonotype showed up just a few times. The chain is built from TRBV10-2 and TRBJ1-1; 9 nucleotides line up with TRBD1. There are 15 residues in the CDR3. The V segment lost 1 base and the J segment 3 bases; nucleotides outside the gene matches: 3. The germline V gene encodes CDR1 WSHSY and CDR2 SAAADI. The CDR3 spells CASSEYRDRDTEAFF. Written as DNA, the CDR3 is TGCGCCAGCAGTGAGTACCGGGACAGGGACACTGAAGCTTTCTTT.

The J gene is TRBJ2-1, the V gene TRBV5-4; 12 nucleotides agree with TRBD1. The V and J ends lost 4 bases and 8 bases, in that order; junction bases with no gene match: 7. The CDR3 contains 15 residues. Germline CDR1 SGHNT, CDR2 YYREEE (reference sequence). CDR3 region: CASSPGGQGADEQFF. CDR3 DNA: TGTGCCAGCAGCCCAGGGGGACAGGGGGCCGATGAGCAGTTCTTC.